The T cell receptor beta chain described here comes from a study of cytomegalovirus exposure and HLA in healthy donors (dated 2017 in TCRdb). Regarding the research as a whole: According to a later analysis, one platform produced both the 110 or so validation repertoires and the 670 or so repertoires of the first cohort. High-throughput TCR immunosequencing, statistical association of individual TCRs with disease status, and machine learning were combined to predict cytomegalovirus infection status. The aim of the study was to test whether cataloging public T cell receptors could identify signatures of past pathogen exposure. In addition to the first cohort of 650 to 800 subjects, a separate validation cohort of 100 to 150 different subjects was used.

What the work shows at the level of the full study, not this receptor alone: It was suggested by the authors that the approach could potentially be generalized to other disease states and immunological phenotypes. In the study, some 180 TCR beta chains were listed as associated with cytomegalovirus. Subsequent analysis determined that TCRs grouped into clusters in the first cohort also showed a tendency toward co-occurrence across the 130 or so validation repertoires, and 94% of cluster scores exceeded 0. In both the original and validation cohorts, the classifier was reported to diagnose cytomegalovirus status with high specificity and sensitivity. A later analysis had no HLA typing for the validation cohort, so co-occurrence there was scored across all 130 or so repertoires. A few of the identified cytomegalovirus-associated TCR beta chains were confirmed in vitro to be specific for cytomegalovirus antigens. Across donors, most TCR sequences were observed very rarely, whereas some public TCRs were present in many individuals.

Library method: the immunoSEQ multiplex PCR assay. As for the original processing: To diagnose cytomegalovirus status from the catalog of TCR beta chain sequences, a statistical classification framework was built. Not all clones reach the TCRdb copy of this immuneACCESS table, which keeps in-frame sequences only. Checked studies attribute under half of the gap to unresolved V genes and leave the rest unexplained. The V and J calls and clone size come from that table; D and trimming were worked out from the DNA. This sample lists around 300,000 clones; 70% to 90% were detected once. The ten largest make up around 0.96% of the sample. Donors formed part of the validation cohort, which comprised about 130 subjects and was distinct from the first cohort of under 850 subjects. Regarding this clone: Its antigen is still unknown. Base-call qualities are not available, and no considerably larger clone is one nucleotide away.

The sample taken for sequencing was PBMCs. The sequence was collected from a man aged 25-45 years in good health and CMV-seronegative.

The sequenced DNA is TGTGCCAGCAGCTTGGGCAGGGTAGAAGAAAAACTGTTTTTT. Its translation is CASSLGRVEEKLFF. This sequence uses TRBV5-6 and TRBJ1-4; the D region possibly corresponds to TRBD1 (5 bases align). CDR1 and CDR2 are drawn from the germline V gene: SGHDT, YYEEEE. V and J lose 0 bases and 8 bases, and a span of 11 bases separates them. The CDR3 holds 14 amino acids from the cysteine to the phenylalanine. CDR3 DNA only is kept here, 42 bases in frame from base 1.